This T cell receptor (beta chain) was documented in a study of shared clonotypes between healthy human individuals. The naive CD8 population came from CD45RO-negative cells selected for CCR7, without terminally differentiated effector memory CD45RA+ cells. CDR1 and CDR2 (germline): LNHNV, YYDKDF (reference sequence). V shed 5 bases and J 5 bases; nucleotides not matched to a gene: 3. The CDR3 is made up of 12 amino acids. TCRdb's table, derived via immunoSEQ multiplex PCR, lists solely in-frame clones and lacks some. The sample records about 700,000 clones, roughly 94% being singletons. Study-wide results and limits: Sharing across four donors was highest in naive CD4 (roughly 5%) and lowest in memory CD8 (about 0.4%). Lower generation probabilities were found for non-shared clonotypes than for those shared by all four donors. It was anticipated that sequencing depth would influence how many clonotypes donors shared.

Of note for this clone: Its antigen is still unknown.

The rearrangement uses TRBV15 and TRBJ2-7; the match to TRBD2 covers 7 bases. The sample comprised naive CD8+ T cells sorted from blood. This TCR was recovered from a man aged 30 to 45 in good health. CDR3 sequence: CATSPRGNEQYF. The CDR3 DNA reads TGTGCCACCAGCCCGCGGGGGAACGAGCAGTACTTC.